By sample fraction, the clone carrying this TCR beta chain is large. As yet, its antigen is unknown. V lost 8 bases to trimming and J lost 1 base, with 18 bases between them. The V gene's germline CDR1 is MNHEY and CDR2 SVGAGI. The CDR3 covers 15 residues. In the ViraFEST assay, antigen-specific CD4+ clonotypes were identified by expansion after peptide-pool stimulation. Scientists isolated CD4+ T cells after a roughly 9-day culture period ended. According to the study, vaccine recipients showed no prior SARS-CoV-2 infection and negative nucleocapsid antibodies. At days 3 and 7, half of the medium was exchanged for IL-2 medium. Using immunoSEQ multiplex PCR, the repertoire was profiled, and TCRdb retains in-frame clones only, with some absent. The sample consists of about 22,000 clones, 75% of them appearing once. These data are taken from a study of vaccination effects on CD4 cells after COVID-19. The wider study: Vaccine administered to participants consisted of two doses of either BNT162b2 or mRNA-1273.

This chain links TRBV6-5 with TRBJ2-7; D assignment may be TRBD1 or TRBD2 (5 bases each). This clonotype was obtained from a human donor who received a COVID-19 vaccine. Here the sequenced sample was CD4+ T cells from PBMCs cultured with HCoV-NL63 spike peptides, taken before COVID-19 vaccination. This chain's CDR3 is CASHPLGTPSYEQYF. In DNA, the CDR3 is TGTGCCAGCCACCCCCTAGGGACCCCATCCTACGAGCAGTACTTC.